The 22 T cell receptor beta chains reported below all come from one sample, sequenced in a study of identical twins. From the 5' RACE reads, TCRdb called clonotypes with MiXCR, one entry per CDR3 protein. The table records 750,000 to 950,000 distinct CDR3 sequences, approximately 13% of them present only once. The same data also contributed to another study, on yellow fever vaccine responses in identical twins.

Sequencing input: PBMCs. The origin of the receptors is a woman aged 18-29 years in good health.

This clonotype was seen more than once but under ten times. The CDR3 DNA sequence: TGCGCCAGCAGCCGTGCGGGAGGGGGAACCTACTATGGCTACACCTTC. It codes for CASSRAGGGTYYGYTF. V usage is TRBV5-1 and J usage is TRBJ1-2, with a weak D call TRBD1 (6 bases). Trimming stripped 4 bases from V and 3 bases from J, with 19 bases between. The germline V gene has CDR1 SGHRS and CDR2 YFSETQ. The CDR3 extends over 16 amino acids.

This clonotype has a count of ten or more. The chain joins TRBV7-9 to TRBJ2-1; no clear D gene. V was clipped by 1 base and J by 1 base, with 5 bases between them. The length of the CDR3 is 14 residues. The germline gives CDR1 SEHNR, CDR2 FQNEAQ (reference sequence). The chain's CDR3 is CASSLVGSYNEQFF. The CDR3 coding sequence is TGTGCCAGCAGCTTAGTGGGATCCTACAATGAGCAGTTCTTC.

The V gene is TRBV20-1, the J gene TRBJ1-4; TRBD1 might be the D (5 bases). Trimming stripped 6 bases from V and 3 bases from J, with 11 bases between. Per the germline V gene, CDR1 is DFQATT and CDR2 is SNEGSKA (reference sequence). This CDR3 has 13 residues. The CDR3 here is CSAAGAANEKLFF. The CDR3 DNA follows: TGCAGTGCAGCCGGGGCAGCTAATGAAAAACTGTTTTTT.

The chain is built from TRBV12-5 and TRBJ2-1; the D gene is possibly TRBD1 (6 bases). CDR3 size: 14 residues. V dropped 7 bases and J dropped 5 bases, with 15 bases sitting between them. In germline, CDR1 is LGHNT, CDR2 FRNRAP. The CDR3 sequence: CASVMRGMNNEQFF. The CDR3 DNA follows: TGTGCTAGTGTAATGAGGGGGATGAACAATGAGCAGTTCTTC.

This clonotype was detected a few times. V and J are TRBV5-1 and TRBJ2-1, with 7 bases identical to TRBD2. The V segment lost 4 bases and the J segment 3 bases; nucleotides outside the gene matches: 10. There are 16 residues in the CDR3. Germline lookup yields CDR1 SGHRS and CDR2 YFSETQ. The CDR3 region is CASSAGLQIGYNEQFF. The DNA of the CDR3 is TGCGCCAGCAGCGCGGGACTACAAATCGGCTACAATGAGCAGTTCTTC.

This clonotype turned up a few times. CDR3 sequence reads: CASSLKAAGVGDTQYF. DNA of the CDR3: TGTGCCAGCAGCCTAAAGGCAGCGGGGGTTGGGGATACGCAGTATTTT. The genes are TRBV12-3 or TRBV12-4 and TRBJ2-3; 8 bases fit TRBD2. J was trimmed by 6 bases and V by 6 bases; bases with no gene match: 14. The CDR3 covers 16 residues.

In this sample, this clonotype turned up many times. The gene calls are TRBV6-2 or TRBV6-3 and TRBJ2-6, with D unclear. The V gene's germline CDR1 is MNHEY and CDR2 SVGEGT. CDR3 size: 14 residues. Trimming cost V 5 bases and J 1 base, with 6 bases left between them. The chain's CDR3 is CASSRNSGANVLTF. The CDR3 DNA reads TGTGCCAGCAGTCGGAATTCTGGGGCCAACGTCCTGACTTTC.

V usage is TRBV7-9 and J usage is TRBJ2-7; 9 positions match TRBD2. The CDR3 contains 16 residues. Germline CDR1 reads SEHNR; CDR2 reads FQNEAQ (reference sequence). V shed 2 bases, J shed 1 base, and the junction held 6 bases outside the gene matches. The CDR3 DNA is TGTGCCAGCAGCTTAAGGCTAGCGGGATCTTCCTACGAGCAGTACTTC. It specifies CASSLRLAGSSYEQYF. The complete variable domain, with remaining parts taken from reference TRBV7-9 and TRBJ2-7, reads DTGVSQNPRHKITKRGQNVTFRCDPISEHNRLYWYRQTLGQGPEFLTYFQNEAQLEKSRLLSDRFSAERPKGSFSTLEIQRTEQGDSAMYLCASSLRLAGSSYEQYFGPGTRLTVT.

This clonotype was counted only a few times. The chain joins TRBV7-2 to TRBJ2-2; D might be TRBD2 (5 bases). Trimming cost V 3 bases and J 7 bases, with 15 bases left between them. Germline V gene data show CDR1 as SGHTA and CDR2 as FQGNSA. The CDR3 runs to 15 residues. The CDR3 spells CASSLGAGPGGELFF. CDR3 nucleotide sequence: TGTGCCAGCAGCTTGGGCGCGGGCCCGGGCGGGGAGCTGTTTTTT.

This clonotype was detected ten times or more. The rearrangement uses TRBV7-8 and TRBJ1-2, with 8 nucleotides matching TRBD1. CDR1 is SGHVS, CDR2 FQNEAQ, per germline. The junction had 13 bases not matched to a gene; V was cut back by 4 bases and J by 0 bases. This CDR3 is built from 18 residues. The CDR3 DNA sequence: TGTGCCAGCAGCTCACCCCGGGACAGGAGATTTCCTAACTATGGCTACACCTTC. Amino acids: CASSSPRDRRFPNYGYTF.

This clonotype was counted a few times. V is TRBV7-9 and J is TRBJ2-2; D uncertain. This CDR3 contains 13 residues. CDR1 is SEHNR and CDR2 is FQNEAQ in the germline V gene (reference sequence). V lost 1 base, J lost 11 bases, and 11 bases lay in between. The CDR3 protein is CASSLVDVSELFF. The CDR3 DNA sequence: TGTGCCAGCAGCTTAGTCGATGTATCAGAGCTGTTTTTT.

This chain uses TRBV7-9 with TRBJ1-2, with D possibly matching TRBD1 (6 bases). V shed 7 bases and J shed 4 bases, with 16 bases lying between them. Germline values: CDR1 SEHNR, CDR2 FQNEAQ (reference sequence). This CDR3 is built from 14 residues. This chain's CDR3 is CASTRRGAVYGYTF. DNA for the CDR3: TGTGCCAGCACCCGGCGGGGGGCCGTCTATGGCTACACCTTC. The variable domain in full, completed from reference TRBV7-9 and TRBJ1-2, reads DTGVSQNPRHKITKRGQNVTFRCDPISEHNRLYWYRQTLGQGPEFLTYFQNEAQLEKSRLLSDRFSAERPKGSFSTLEIQRTEQGDSAMYLCASTRRGAVYGYTFGSGTRLTVV.

This clonotype was counted only a few times. The rearrangement uses TRBV5-1 and TRBJ2-1, with 7 bases aligning to TRBD1. This CDR3 spans 14 amino acids. In germline, CDR1 is SGHRS, CDR2 YFSETQ. V lost 1 base to trimming and J lost 12 bases; unmatched junction nucleotides: 10. The CDR3 nucleotides read TGCGCCAGCAGCTTGTCAGGGGGTCAGGTTTGGCAGTTCTTC. This sequence encodes CASSLSGGQVWQFF.

This clonotype was counted ten times or more. V usage is TRBV20-1 and J usage is TRBJ2-2, with D possibly TRBD1 on 6 matching bases. Between the trimmed V and J ends, which lost 2 bases and 4 bases, there was a span of 11 bases. The CDR3 loop spans 14 amino acids. Germline CDR1 reads DFQATT; CDR2 reads SNEGSKA (reference sequence). DNA for the CDR3: TGCAGTGCTAGAATTCAGGGGCGCACCGGGGAGCTGTTTTTT. Translated: CSARIQGRTGELFF.

There are a few counts of this clonotype. The V and J genes are TRBV5-1 and TRBJ2-2; perhaps TRBD1 as D (5 bases). Germline CDR1 and CDR2: SGHRS and YFSETQ. The CDR3 totals 15 residues. V lost 3 bases and J 0 bases, leaving 9 bases between the germline ends. CDR3 loop: CASSSTVTNTGELFF. CDR3 DNA: TGCGCCAGCAGCTCGACAGTTACGAACACCGGGGAGCTGTTTTTT.

A word on this clonotype: The CDR3 carries no conserved terminal phenylalanine or tryptophan, so it likely arises from a read error. The DNA is left out, because the CDR3 cannot be placed on it with certainty; the CDR3 is given as TCRdb lists it. This chain uses TRBV7-9 with TRBJ2-3; the DNA was not used to check the table's D call, TRBD2. The CDR3 adds up to 15 amino acids, both ends counted. Looked up from germline, CDR1 is SEHNR and CDR2 is FQNEAQ (reference sequence). CDR3 sequence: CASSFSPSTTPKADS.

There are many counts of this clonotype. The J gene is TRBJ2-7, the V gene TRBV11-1; D not certain. The V end was cut by 1 base, the J end by 2 bases, with 18 bases between. CDR3 length equals 17 residues. CDR1 and CDR2 from the germline V gene are SGHAT and FQDESV (reference sequence). CDR3 loop: CASSLGSWAVGTYEQYF. CDR3 coding DNA: TGTGCCAGCAGCTTAGGTTCTTGGGCAGTTGGAACCTACGAGCAGTACTTC.

This clonotype was found many times. In DNA form, the CDR3 reads TGCGCCAGCAGCCCCTTAGGCGCCTTGGGGACCGGGGAGCTGTTTTTT. Protein sequence: CASSPLGALGTGELFF. J is TRBJ2-2 and V is TRBV5-1, with D uncertain. V shed 4 bases and J shed 5 bases, with 18 bases lying between them. Germline V gene lookup returns CDR1 SGHRS and CDR2 YFSETQ. CDR3 size: 16 residues.

This clonotype was seen a few times. The rearrangement uses TRBV12-3 or TRBV12-4 and TRBJ2-7, with a weak D call TRBD1 (6 bases). V shed 4 bases and J shed 2 bases, with 27 bases lying between them. The CDR3 has 19 amino acids. The CDR3 DNA sequence: TGTGCCAGCAGTTCACCGGCAACCACTACAGGGTGGTACCCCTACGAGCAGTACTTC. Protein sequence: CASSSPATTTGWYPYEQYF.

The chain employs TRBV6-5 and TRBJ2-7, with TRBD2 matching 16 bases. V lost 2 bases to trimming and J lost 6 bases; unmatched junction nucleotides: 10. This CDR3 contains 18 residues. Germline CDR1 reads MNHEY; CDR2 reads SVGAGI. The CDR3 loop is CASSYTGLAGGRSIEQYF. The CDR3 DNA reads as TGTGCCAGCAGTTACACGGGACTAGCGGGAGGGCGGTCGATCGAGCAGTACTTC.

J is TRBJ2-7 and V is TRBV3-1; 8 bases line up with TRBD1. The ends lost 1 base at V and 3 bases at J; junction bases unmatched: 2. This CDR3 has 14 amino acids. The germline V gene encodes CDR1 LGHDT and CDR2 YNNKEL (reference sequence). DNA of the CDR3: TGTGCCAGCAGCCAAGGACAGGGGATCTACGAGCAGTACGTC. Protein sequence: CASSQGQGIYEQYV.

This clonotype was seen a few times. This chain connects TRBV12-3 or TRBV12-4 to TRBJ1-2; D unresolved. The CDR3 loop spans 17 amino acids. Trimming removed 6 bases at V and 4 bases at J, with 24 bases between. The CDR3 DNA follows: TGTGCCAGCAGCTACACTCAGAAGGGAAGGGATAGCTATGGCTACACCTTC. Translating it yields CASSYTQKGRDSYGYTF.